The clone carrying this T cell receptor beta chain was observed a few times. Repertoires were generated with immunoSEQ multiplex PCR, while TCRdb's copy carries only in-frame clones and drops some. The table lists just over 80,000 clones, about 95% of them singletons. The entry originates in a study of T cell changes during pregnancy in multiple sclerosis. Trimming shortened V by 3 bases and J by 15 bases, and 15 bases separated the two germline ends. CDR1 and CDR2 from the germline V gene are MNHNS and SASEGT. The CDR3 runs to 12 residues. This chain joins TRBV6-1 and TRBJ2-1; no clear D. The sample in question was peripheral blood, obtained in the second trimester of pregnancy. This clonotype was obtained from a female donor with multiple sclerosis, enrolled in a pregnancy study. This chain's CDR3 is CASSDGSPHRFF. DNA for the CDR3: TGTGCCAGCAGTGATGGGTCCCCCCACAGGTTCTTC.